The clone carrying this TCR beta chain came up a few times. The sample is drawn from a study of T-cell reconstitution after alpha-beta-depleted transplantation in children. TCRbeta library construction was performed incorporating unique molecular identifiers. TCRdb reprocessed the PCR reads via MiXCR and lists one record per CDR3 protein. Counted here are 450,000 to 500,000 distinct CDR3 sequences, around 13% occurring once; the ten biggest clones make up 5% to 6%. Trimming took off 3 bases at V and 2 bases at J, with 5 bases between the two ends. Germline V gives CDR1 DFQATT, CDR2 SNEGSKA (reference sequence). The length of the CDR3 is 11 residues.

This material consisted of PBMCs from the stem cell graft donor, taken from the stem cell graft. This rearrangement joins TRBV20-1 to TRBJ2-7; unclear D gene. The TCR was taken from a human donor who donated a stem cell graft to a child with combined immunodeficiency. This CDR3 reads CSASYAYEQYF. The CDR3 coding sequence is TGCAGTGCTAGCTACGCCTACGAGCAGTACTTC.